This note documents a single T cell receptor (beta chain) sequence. Its matching antigen is unknown. This record comes from a study of blood T cells in healthy people across ages. Study background: With template switching, about one barcoded beta molecule was captured per two T cells. Study observations and caveats: Correlation between TCR beta diversity and naive T cell percentage was strong.

Germline lookup yields CDR1 SGDLS and CDR2 YYNGEE. Trimming removed 2 bases at V and 8 bases at J, with 10 bases between. CDR3 size: 13 residues. Together with a sample-barcoded 5' primer, a J-beta primer mix was included in a second PCR lasting about 7 to 11 cycles. Each cDNA molecule was tagged by a template-switch adaptor that had 12 random nucleotides. MiXCR was run by TCRdb on the 5' RACE reads, yielding one entry per CDR3 protein. This table holds approximately 2,000,000 distinct CDR3 sequences, around 40% found once. The receptor was isolated from a human donor in good health. V is TRBV9 and J is TRBJ2-2; the D is unclear. Sample: blood. This chain's CDR3 is CASSVAESGELFF. The CDR3 bases are TGTGCCAGCAGCGTTGCCGAATCGGGGGAGCTGTTTTTT.